The rows below give T cell receptor beta chains drawn from one sample of a study of blood T cell repertoires in COVID-19. This table comes from immunoSEQ multiplex PCR, and its TCRdb copy is limited to in-frame clones, with some not included. This table holds roughly 50,000 clones, about 86% found once. Sequences were obtained from peripheral blood. The receptors here all came from an elderly woman with acute or convalescent COVID-19. Both conserved end residues are part of each CDR3. D genes are given only for firm matches. Not all rows give a size; the values are once, few, many and, for expanded clones, a class.

>NA|TRBJ1-5|TRBV19|NA
CASRPQTVGAQPQHF
TGTGCCAGTAGACCGCAGACGGTGGGAGCTCAGCCCCAGCATTTT
>NA|TRBJ1-2|TRBV4-2|NA
CASSVRGGYTF
TGTGCCAGCAGCGTCCGAGGAGGCTACACCTTC
>NA|TRBJ2-2|TRBV6-5|few
CASSYSQANTGELFF
TGTGCCAGCAGTTACTCCCAGGCCAACACCGGGGAGCTGTTTTTT
>TRBD1|TRBJ1-2|TRBV5-1|NA
CASSGNTGGYGYTF
TGCGCCAGCAGCGGAAACACAGGGGGCTATGGCTACACCTTC
>NA|TRBJ1-1|TRBV2|once
CASSTRGDTEAFF
TGTGCCAGCAGTACTCGCGGGGACACTGAAGCTTTCTTT
>TRBD1|TRBJ1-6|TRBV4-1|few
CASSRGQGMSGSPLHF
TGCGCCAGCAGCCGTGGACAGGGCATGTCGGGGTCACCCCTCCACTTT
>TRBD1|TRBJ2-7|TRBV2|NA
CASRTGGSYEQYF
TGTGCCAGCCGGACAGGGGGTTCCTACGAGCAGTACTTC
>TRBD1|TRBJ1-1|TRBV5-1|NA
CASSLSVTGINTEAFF
TGCGCCAGCAGCCTGTCGGTGACAGGGATTAACACTGAAGCTTTCTTT
>NA|TRBJ2-1|TRBV9|NA
CASSTQPTGIGEQFF
TGTGCCAGCAGCACCCAACCTACAGGGATCGGTGAGCAGTTCTTC
>NA|TRBJ2-1|TRBV9|NA
CASSPYRLGYNEQFF
TGTGCCAGCAGCCCCTACCGACTCGGCTACAATGAGCAGTTCTTC
>TRBD1|TRBJ1-2|TRBV5-4|NA
CASSLQGLGGYTF
TGTGCCAGCAGCTTACAGGGGTTGGGGGGCTACACCTTC
>NA|TRBJ1-5|TRBV15|NA
CATSRDRGGAGNQPQHF
TGTGCCACCAGCAGAGATCGTGGAGGGGCTGGCAATCAGCCCCAGCATTTT
>NA|TRBJ2-6|TRBV5-6|NA
CASSIYGGRAGANVLTF
TGTGCCAGCAGCATATACGGGGGTCGCGCCGGGGCCAACGTCCTGACTTTC
>TRBD2|TRBJ2-2|TRBV6-5|NA
CASTVTRGSTGELFF
TGTGCCAGCACGGTGACGCGGGGGTCCACCGGGGAGCTGTTTTTT
>NA|TRBJ2-1|TRBV5-1|NA
CASSLGAPKQNEQFF
TGCGCCAGCAGCTTGGGGGCCCCCAAACAGAATGAGCAGTTCTTC
>NA|TRBJ1-1|TRBV6-6|once
CASSYAQSEAFF
TGTGCCAGCAGTTACGCACAGTCGGAAGCTTTCTTT
>TRBD1|TRBJ2-2|TRBV24-1|NA
CATSEPTGTGGTGELFF
TGTGCCACCAGTGAACCTACCGGGACAGGGGGGACCGGGGAGCTGTTTTTT
>TRBD1|TRBJ1-1|TRBV5-1|NA
CASSYNRDRGTEAFF
TGCGCCAGCAGCTATAACCGGGACAGGGGGACTGAAGCTTTCTTT
>TRBD1|TRBJ1-1|TRBV19|NA
CASSRSSGTGATTEAFF
TGTGCCAGTAGTCGTTCTTCCGGGACAGGGGCAACCACTGAAGCTTTCTTT
>TRBD2|TRBJ2-4|TRBV7-2|NA
CASSLASGGQKNIQYF
TGTGCCAGCAGCTTAGCTAGCGGGGGGCAGAAAAACATTCAGTACTTC
>TRBD2|TRBJ2-3|TRBV5-1|NA
CASSLTSGGSTDTQYF
TGCGCCAGCAGCCTCACTAGCGGGGGGTCCACAGATACGCAGTATTTT
>NA|TRBJ2-5|TRBV5-4|NA
CASRHPSGETQYF
TGTGCCAGCAGACACCCTTCAGGAGAGACCCAGTACTTC